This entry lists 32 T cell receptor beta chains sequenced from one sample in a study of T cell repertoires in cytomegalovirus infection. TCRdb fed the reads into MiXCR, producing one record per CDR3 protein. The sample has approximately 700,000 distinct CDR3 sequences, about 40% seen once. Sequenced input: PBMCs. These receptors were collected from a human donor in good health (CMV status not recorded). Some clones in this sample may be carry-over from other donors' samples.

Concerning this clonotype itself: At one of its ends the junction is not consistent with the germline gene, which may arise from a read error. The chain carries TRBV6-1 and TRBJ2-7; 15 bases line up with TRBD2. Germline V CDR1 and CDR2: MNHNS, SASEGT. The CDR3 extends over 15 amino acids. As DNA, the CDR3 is TGTGCCAGCAGTTTAGGACTAGCGGGAGGGTACGATCAGTACTTC. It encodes CASSLGLAGGYDQYF.

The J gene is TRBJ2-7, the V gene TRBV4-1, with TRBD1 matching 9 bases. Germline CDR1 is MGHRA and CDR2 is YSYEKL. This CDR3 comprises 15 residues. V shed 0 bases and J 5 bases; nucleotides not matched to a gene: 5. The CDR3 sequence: CASSQDPGTGNEQYF. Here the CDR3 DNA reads TGCGCCAGCAGCCAAGATCCCGGGACAGGGAACGAGCAGTACTTC.

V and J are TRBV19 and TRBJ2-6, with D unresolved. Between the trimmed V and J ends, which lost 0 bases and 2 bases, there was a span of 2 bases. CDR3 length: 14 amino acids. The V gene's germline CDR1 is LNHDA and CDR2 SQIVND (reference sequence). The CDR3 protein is CASSIEAGANVLTF. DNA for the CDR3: TGTGCCAGTAGTATAGAGGCTGGGGCCAACGTCCTGACTTTC.

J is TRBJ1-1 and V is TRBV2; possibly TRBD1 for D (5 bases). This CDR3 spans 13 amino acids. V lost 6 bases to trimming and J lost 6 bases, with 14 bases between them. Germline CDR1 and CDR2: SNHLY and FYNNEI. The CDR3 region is CASRWRETAEAFF. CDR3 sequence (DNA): TGTGCCAGCAGATGGAGGGAGACAGCTGAAGCTTTCTTT.

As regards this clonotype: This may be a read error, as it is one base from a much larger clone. The CDR3 loop is CASTGDTEAFF. CDR3 in DNA: TGTGCCAGCACAGGGGACACTGAAGCTTTCTTT. The chain is built from TRBV28 and TRBJ1-1; possible D gene TRBD1, 6 bases. Germline V gives CDR1 MDHEN, CDR2 SYDVKM. The CDR3 length is 11 residues. V shed 7 bases and J shed 3 bases, with 6 bases lying between them.

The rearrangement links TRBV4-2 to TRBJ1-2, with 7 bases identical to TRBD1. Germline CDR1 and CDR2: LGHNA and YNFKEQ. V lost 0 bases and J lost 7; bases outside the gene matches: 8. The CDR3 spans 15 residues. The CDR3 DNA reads TGTGCCAGCAGCCAAGATCGCGACAGGGAGCGTGGCTACACCTTC. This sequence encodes CASSQDRDRERGYTF.

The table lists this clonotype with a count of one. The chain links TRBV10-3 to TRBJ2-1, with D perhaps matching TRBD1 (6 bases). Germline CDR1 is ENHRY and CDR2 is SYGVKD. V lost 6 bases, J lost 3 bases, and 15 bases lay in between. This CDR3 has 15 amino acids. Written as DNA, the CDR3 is TGTGCCATCAGGAATCCGGACAGCCTCTACAATGAGCAGTTCTTC. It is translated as CAIRNPDSLYNEQFF.

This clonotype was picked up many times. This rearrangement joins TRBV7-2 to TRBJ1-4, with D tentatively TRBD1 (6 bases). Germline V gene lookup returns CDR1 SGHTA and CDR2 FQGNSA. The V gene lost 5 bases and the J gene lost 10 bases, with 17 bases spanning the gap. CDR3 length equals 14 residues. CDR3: CASSPDSYWGKLFF. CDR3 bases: TGTGCCAGCAGCCCGGACAGTTATTGGGGAAAACTGTTTTTT.

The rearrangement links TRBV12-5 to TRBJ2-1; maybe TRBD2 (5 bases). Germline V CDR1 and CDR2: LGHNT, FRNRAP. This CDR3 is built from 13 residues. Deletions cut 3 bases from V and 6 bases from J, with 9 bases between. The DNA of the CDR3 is TGTGCTAGTGGTTTCTCAGGAGGCAATGAGCAGTTCTTC. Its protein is CASGFSGGNEQFF.

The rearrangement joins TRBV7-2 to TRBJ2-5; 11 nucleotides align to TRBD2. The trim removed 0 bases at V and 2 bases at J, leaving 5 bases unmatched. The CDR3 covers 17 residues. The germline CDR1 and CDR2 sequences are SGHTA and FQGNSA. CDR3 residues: CASSLALAGGWQETQYF. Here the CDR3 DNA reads TGTGCCAGCAGCTTAGCCCTAGCGGGAGGTTGGCAAGAGACCCAGTACTTC.

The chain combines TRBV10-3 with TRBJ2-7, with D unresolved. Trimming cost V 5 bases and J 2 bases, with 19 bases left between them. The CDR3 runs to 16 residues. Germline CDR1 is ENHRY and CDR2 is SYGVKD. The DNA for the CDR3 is TGTGCCATCAGTCATTCCGGGCCCGAGATCCCCTACGAGCAGTACTTC. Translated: CAISHSGPEIPYEQYF.

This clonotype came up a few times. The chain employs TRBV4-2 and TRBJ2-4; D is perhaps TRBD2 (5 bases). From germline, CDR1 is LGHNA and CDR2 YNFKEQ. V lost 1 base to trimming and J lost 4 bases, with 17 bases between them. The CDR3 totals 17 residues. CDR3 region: CASSQVGLGQRKNIQYF. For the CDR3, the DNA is TGTGCCAGCAGCCAAGTGGGATTAGGCCAGCGGAAAAACATTCAGTACTTC.

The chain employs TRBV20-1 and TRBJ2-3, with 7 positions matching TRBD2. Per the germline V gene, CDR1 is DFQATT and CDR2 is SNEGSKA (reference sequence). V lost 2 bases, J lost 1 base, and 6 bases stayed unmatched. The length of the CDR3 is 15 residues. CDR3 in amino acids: CSARSGGFGTDTQYF. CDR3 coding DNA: TGCAGTGCTAGATCCGGGGGGTTCGGCACAGATACGCAGTATTTT.

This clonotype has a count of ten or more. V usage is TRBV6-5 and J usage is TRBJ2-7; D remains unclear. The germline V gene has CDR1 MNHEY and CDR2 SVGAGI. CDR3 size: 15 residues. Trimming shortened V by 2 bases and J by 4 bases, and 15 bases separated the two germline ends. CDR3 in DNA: TGTGCCAGCAGTTACGCAACTACCAGTGGGTACGAGCAGTACTTC. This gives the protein CASSYATTSGYEQYF.

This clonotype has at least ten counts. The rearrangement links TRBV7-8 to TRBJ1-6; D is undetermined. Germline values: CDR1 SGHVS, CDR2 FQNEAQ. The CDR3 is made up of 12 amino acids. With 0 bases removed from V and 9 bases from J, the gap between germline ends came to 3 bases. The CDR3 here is CASSLALSPLHF. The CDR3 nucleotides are TGTGCCAGCAGCTTAGCCCTTTCACCCCTCCACTTT.

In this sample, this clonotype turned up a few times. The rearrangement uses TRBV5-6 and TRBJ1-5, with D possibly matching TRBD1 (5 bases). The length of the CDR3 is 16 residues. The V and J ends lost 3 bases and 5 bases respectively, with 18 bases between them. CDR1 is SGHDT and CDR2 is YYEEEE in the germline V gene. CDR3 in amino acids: CASSWGGPGRDQPQHF. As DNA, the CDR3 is TGTGCCAGCAGCTGGGGGGGTCCAGGGAGGGATCAGCCCCAGCATTTT.

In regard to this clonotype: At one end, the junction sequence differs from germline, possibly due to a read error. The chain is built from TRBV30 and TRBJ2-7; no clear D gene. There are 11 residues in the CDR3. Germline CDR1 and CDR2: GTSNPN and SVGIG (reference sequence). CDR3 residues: CAWNGHNEQSF. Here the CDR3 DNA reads TGTGCCTGGAATGGGCATAACGAGCAGTCCTTC.

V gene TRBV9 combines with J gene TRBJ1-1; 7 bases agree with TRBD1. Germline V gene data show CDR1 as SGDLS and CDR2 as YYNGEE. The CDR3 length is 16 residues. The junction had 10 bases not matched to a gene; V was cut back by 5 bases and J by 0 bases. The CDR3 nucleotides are TGTGCCAGCAGTTCACGGGACAGCCTAATGAACACTGAAGCTTTCTTT. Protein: CASSSRDSLMNTEAFF.

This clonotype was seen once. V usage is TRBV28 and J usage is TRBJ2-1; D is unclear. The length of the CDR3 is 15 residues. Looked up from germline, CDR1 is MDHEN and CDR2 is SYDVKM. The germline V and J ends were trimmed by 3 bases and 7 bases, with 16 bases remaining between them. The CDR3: CASSFTKAFGNEQFF. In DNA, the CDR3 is TGTGCCAGCAGTTTTACAAAGGCGTTCGGGAATGAGCAGTTCTTC. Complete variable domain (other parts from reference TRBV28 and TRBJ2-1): DVKVTQSSRYLVKRTGEKVFLECVQDMDHENMFWYRQDPGLGLRLIYFSYDVKMKEKGDIPEGYSVSREKKERFSLILESASTNQTSMYLCASSFTKAFGNEQFFGPGTRLTVL.

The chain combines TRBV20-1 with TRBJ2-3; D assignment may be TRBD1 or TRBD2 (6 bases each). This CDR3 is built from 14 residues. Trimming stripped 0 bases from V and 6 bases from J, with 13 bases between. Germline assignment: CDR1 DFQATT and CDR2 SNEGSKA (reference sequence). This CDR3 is CSARDEGGGDTQYF. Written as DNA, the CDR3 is TGCAGTGCTAGAGATGAGGGGGGAGGTGATACGCAGTATTTT.

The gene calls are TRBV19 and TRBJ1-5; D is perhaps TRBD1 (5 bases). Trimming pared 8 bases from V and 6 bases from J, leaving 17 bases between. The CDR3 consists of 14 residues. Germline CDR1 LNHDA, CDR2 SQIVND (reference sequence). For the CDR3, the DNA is TGTGCCAGTGGCTGGGGGAAGGCGGGTCAGCCCCAGCATTTT. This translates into CASGWGKAGQPQHF.

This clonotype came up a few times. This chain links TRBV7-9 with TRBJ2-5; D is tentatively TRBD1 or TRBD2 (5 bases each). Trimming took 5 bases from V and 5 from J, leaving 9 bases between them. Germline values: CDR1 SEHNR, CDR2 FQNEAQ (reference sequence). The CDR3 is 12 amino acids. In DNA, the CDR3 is TGTGCCAGCAGCGAGGGGTGGGAGACCCAGTACTTC. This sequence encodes CASSEGWETQYF.

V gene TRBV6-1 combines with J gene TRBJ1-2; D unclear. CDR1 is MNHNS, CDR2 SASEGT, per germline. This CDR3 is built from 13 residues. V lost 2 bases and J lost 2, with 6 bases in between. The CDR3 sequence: CASSEWINYGYTF. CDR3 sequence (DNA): TGTGCCAGCAGTGAATGGATAAACTATGGCTACACCTTC.

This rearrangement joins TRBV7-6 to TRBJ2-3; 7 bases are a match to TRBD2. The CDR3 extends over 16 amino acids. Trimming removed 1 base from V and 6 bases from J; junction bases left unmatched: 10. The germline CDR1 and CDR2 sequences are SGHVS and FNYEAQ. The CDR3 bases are TGTGCCAGCAGCTTAGGCTTTGCGGGAGCGGCTGATACGCAGTATTTT. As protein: CASSLGFAGAADTQYF.

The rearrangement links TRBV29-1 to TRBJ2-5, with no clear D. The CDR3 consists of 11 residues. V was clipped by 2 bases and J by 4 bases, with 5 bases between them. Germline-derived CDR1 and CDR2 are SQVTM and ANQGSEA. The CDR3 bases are TGCAGCGTTGAAAAGGGAGAGACCCAGTACTTC. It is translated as CSVEKGETQYF.

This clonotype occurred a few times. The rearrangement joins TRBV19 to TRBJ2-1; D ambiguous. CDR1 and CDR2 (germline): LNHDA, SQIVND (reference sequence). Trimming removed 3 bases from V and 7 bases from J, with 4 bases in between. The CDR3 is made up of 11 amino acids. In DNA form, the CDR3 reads TGTGCCAGTAGTATGGCGAATGAGCAGTTCTTC. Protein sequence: CASSMANEQFF.

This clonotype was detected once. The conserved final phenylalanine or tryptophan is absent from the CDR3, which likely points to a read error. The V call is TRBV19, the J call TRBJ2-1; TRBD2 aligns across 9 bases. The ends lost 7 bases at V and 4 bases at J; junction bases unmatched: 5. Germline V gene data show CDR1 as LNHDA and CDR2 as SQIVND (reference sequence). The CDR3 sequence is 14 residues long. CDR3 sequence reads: CASIGSGGYNEQFL. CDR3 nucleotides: TGTGCCAGTATTGGTAGCGGGGGTTACAATGAGCAGTTCTTA.

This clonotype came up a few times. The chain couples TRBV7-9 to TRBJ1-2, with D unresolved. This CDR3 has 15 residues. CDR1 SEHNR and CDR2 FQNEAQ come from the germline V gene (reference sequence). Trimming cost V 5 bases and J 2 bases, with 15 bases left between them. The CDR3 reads CASSTREVRNYGYTF. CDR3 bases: TGTGCCAGCAGCACCAGAGAGGTCCGAAACTATGGCTACACCTTC.

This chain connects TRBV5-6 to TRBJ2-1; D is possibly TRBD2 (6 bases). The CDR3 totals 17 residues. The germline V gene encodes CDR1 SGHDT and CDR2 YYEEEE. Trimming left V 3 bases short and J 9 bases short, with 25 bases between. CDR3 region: CASSWGRWERTPLEQFF. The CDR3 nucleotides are TGTGCCAGCAGCTGGGGGAGGTGGGAGAGGACCCCCCTTGAGCAGTTCTTC.

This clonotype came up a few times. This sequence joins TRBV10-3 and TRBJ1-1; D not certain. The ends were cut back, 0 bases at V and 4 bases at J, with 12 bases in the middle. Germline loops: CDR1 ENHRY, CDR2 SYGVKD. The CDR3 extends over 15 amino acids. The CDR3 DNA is TGTGCCATCAGTGAGTCCTTGGTGGGTAGCACTGAAGCTTTCTTT. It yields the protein CAISESLVGSTEAFF.

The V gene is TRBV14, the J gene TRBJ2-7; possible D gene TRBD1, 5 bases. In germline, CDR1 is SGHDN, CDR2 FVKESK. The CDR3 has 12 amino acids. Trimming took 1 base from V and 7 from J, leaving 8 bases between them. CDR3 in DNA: TGTGCCAGCAGCCAAGTCCCAGGGGAGCAGTACTTC. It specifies CASSQVPGEQYF.

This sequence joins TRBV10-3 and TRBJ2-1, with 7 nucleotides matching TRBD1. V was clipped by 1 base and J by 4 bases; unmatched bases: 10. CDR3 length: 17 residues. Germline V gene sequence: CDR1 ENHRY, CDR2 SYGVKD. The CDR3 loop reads CAISEFKDRSLYNEQFF. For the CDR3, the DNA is TGTGCCATCAGTGAGTTTAAGGACAGGAGTCTTTACAATGAGCAGTTCTTC.